This T cell receptor (beta chain) derives from a study of blood T cell repertoires in COVID-19. Germline loops: CDR1 MNHEY, CDR2 SVGEGT. The CDR3 runs 13 residues. In the original workflow: Reference gene primer amplification in the assay estimated nucleated cell counts. This table comes from immunoSEQ multiplex PCR, and its TCRdb copy is limited to in-frame clones, with some not included. The V and J calls and clone size are taken from that table; D and trimming were inferred from the DNA. The sample holds roughly 70,000 clones, approximately 80% seen once. About this clone itself: Compared with germline, one end of the junction differs, possibly owing to a read error.

The chain has TRBV6-2 or TRBV6-3 and TRBJ1-3; possible D gene TRBD1, 6 bases. The source is a human donor in a cohort sampled during active COVID-19. The sample taken for sequencing was peripheral blood. The CDR3 nucleotides read TGTGCCAGCAGCCAAGGCGGACAGAGCACGTCGGGGTTT. As protein: CASSQGGQSTSGF.